A selection of T cell receptor beta chains follows, all from one sample in a study of human T cells and chemical hapten exposure. MiXCR, applied by TCRdb to the RACE reads, yields one record per CDR3 protein. The sample holds roughly 100,000 distinct CDR3 sequences; approximately 10% are singletons and the top ten take about 3%. Material: whole blood. The receptors come from a female donor in good health. Some clones in this sample may be carry-over from other donors' samples. CDR3s include the opening cysteine and the closing phenylalanine or tryptophan. Where a row states a size, it is once, few, many or the class of an expanded clone; other rows omit it.

v_call,clone_size,cdr3_aa
TRBV10-3,many,CAIAQGLSGANVLTF
TRBV7-2,few,CASSSRTSGSYEQYF
TRBV9,-,CASSVGLAGYNNEQFF
TRBV3-1,-,CASSLRGLTGAFF
TRBV19,-,CASIRPGGLVASTNEKLFF
TRBV11-2,few,CASSLKGGFYEQYF
TRBV20-1,many,CSARVGLVAYEQYF
TRBV20-1,many,CSARVAGRTDNQPQHF
TRBV12-3/TRBV12-4,-,CASSHSDKGLQLFF
TRBV20-1,few,CSARDLSGAGPSEKLFF
TRBV6-5,few,CASSSLGRSSGNTIYF
TRBV5-1,-,CASSIGQPEQFF
TRBV28,-,CASSLTIPPYEQYF
TRBV20-1,many,CSATSARSYNEQFF
TRBV2,few,CASSEALPTVQAARYNEQFF